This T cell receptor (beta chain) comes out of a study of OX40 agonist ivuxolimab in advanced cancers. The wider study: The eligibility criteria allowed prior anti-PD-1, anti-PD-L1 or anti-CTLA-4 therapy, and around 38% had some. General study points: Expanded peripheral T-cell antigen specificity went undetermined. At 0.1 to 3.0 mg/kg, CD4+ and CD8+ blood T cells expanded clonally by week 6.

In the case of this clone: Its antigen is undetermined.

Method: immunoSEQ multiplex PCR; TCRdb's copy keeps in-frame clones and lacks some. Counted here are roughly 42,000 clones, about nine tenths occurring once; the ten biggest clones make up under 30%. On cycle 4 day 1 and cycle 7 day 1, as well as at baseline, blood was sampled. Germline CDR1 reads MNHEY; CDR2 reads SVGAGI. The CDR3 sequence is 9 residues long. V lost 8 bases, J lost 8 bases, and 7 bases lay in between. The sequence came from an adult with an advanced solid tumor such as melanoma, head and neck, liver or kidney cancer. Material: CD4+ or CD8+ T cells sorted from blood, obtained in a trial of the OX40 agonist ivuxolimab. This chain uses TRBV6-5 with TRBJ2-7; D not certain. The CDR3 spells CASGTKQYF. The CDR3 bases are TGTGCCAGCGGTACGAAGCAGTACTTC.